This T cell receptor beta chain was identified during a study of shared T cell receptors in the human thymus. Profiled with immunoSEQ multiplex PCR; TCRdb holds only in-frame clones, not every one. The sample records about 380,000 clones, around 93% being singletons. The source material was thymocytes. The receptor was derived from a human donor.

CDR3 in amino acids: CSAEGAQGVTGYTF. As DNA, the CDR3 is TGCAGCGCCGAGGGGGCGCAGGGGGTTACTGGCTACACCTTC. V is TRBV29-1 and J is TRBJ1-2; 7 nucleotides match TRBD1. The CDR3 spans 14 residues. V was pared by 7 bases and J by 7 bases, with 15 bases of the junction left unmatched. Looked up from germline, CDR1 is SQVTM and CDR2 is ANQGSEA.